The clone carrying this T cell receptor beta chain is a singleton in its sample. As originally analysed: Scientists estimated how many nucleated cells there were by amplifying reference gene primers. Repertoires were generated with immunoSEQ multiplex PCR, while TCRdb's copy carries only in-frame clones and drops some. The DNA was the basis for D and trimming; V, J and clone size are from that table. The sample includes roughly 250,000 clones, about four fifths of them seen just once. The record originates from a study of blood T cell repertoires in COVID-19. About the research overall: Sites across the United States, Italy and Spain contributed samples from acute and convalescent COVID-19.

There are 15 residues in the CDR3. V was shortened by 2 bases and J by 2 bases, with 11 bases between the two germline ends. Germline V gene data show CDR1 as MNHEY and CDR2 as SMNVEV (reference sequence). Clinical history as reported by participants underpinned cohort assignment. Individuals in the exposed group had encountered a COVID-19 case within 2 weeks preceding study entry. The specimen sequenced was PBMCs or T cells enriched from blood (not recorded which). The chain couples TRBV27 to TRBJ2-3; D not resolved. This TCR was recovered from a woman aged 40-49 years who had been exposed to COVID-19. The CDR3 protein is CASSLLGYSTDTQYF. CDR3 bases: TGTGCCAGCAGTTTACTGGGCTACTCCACAGATACGCAGTATTTT.